This T cell receptor (beta chain) was sequenced during a study of blood T cell repertoires in COVID-19. Background on the study: Samples came from the United States, Italy and Spain, spanning acute and convalescent COVID-19. PBMCs, B-cell-depleted T cells, or T cells provided the cDNA or gDNA that made up the material.

The trim removed 2 bases at V and 3 bases at J, leaving 5 bases unmatched. This CDR3 spans 16 amino acids. Per germline, CDR1 MNHEY and CDR2 SVGEGT. In the authors' workflow: Estimated nucleated cell counts came from reference gene primer amplification. Data came from immunoSEQ multiplex PCR; TCRdb stores just in-frame clones and leaves some out. That table supplies the V and J calls and clone size; D and trimming were determined from the DNA. Of under 100,000 clones listed, roughly nine tenths are singletons. The rearrangement links TRBV6-2 or TRBV6-3 to TRBJ2-1, with TRBD2 matching over 9 bases. Sequencing was done on a sample of peripheral blood. The source is a man between 45 and 60 years old with acute or convalescent COVID-19. The CDR3: CASSYSQRGDYNEQFF. The CDR3 DNA reads as TGTGCCAGCAGTTACAGCCAGCGGGGGGACTACAATGAGCAGTTCTTC.